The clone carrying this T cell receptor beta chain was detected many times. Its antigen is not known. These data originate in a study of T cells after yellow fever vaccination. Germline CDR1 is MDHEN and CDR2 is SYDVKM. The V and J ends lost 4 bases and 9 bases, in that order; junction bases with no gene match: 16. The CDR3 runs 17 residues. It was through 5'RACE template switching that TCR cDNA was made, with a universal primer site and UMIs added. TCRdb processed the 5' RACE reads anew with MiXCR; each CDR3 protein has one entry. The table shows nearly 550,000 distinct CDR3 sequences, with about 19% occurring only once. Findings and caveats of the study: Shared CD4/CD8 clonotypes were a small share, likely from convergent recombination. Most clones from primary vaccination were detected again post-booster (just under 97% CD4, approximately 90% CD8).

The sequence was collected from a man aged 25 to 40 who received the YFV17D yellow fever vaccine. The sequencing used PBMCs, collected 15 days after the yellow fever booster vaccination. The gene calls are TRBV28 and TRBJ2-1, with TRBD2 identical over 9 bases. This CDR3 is CASSSMSGTSRGLEQFF. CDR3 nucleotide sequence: TGTGCCAGCAGTTCAATGTCCGGGACTAGCAGAGGGCTTGAGCAGTTCTTC.